Presented here are 14 T cell receptor beta chains from one specimen sequenced in a study of T cells after yellow fever vaccination. TCRdb recomputed calls from the 5' RACE reads with MiXCR, one row per CDR3 protein. The sample shows a few hundred thousand distinct CDR3 sequences, less than 3.5% of them seen only once. The sequences come from CD4+ T cells sorted from PBMCs, collected 10 days after the yellow fever booster vaccination. The receptors stem from a man between 18 and 29 years old who received the YFV17D yellow fever vaccine.

This clonotype was counted many times. This chain uses TRBV5-1 with TRBJ2-2; D not certain. Germline V gene lookup returns CDR1 SGHRS and CDR2 YFSETQ. The length of the CDR3 is 13 residues. V lost 3 bases and J lost 3, with 6 bases in between. CDR3 DNA: TGCGCCAGCAGCTCGATAGACACCGGGGAGCTGTTTTTT. Its translation: CASSSIDTGELFF.

This clonotype has a count of ten or more. The chain couples TRBV7-9 to TRBJ2-5, with 9 bases matching TRBD2. This CDR3 has 15 amino acids. The V segment lost 6 bases and the J segment 0 bases; nucleotides outside the gene matches: 5. Germline V gene lookup returns CDR1 SEHNR and CDR2 FQNEAQ (reference sequence). CDR3 nucleotide sequence: TGTGCCAGCAGGGAGGGACTAGCCGACCAAGAGACCCAGTACTTC. Translation: CASREGLADQETQYF.

This clonotype was counted between two and nine times. The V call is TRBV5-1, the J call TRBJ2-1, with 9 bases identical to TRBD1. Unmatched junction bases numbered 7, after V lost 2 bases and J lost 7 bases. This CDR3 comprises 15 residues. Germline V gives CDR1 SGHRS, CDR2 YFSETQ. The CDR3 loop is CASSFFGTGWNEQFF. In nucleotides, the CDR3 is TGCGCCAGCAGCTTCTTCGGGACAGGGTGGAATGAGCAGTTCTTC.

This clonotype has a handful of counts. The V call is TRBV7-7, the J call TRBJ2-3; no clear D. Germline loops: CDR1 SSHAT, CDR2 FNYEAQ (reference sequence). This CDR3 region has 14 residues. V was trimmed by 3 bases and J by 2 bases, leaving 9 bases between them. The CDR3 nucleotides read TGTGCCAGCAGCTTGGGTGGAAACACAGATACGCAGTATTTT. As protein: CASSLGGNTDTQYF. The complete variable domain, with remaining parts taken from reference TRBV7-7 and TRBJ2-3, reads GAGVSQSPRYKVTKRGQDVTLRCDPISSHATLYWYQQALGQGPEFLTYFNYEAQPDKSGLPSDRFSAERPEGSISTLTIQRTEQRDSAMYRCASSLGGNTDTQYFGPGTRLTVL.

This clonotype showed up many times. The rearrangement joins TRBV7-2 to TRBJ2-3; 7 bases line up with TRBD2. Germline V gene sequence: CDR1 SGHTA, CDR2 FQGNSA. Germline trimming cut 5 bases from V and 8 bases from J; bases unmatched to any gene: 13. The CDR3 has 15 amino acids. This CDR3 is CASSVAPTREATQYF. The CDR3 nucleotides read TGTGCCAGCAGCGTCGCCCCGACCCGGGAGGCTACGCAGTATTTT.

This clonotype was observed at least ten times. The V and J genes are TRBV5-1 and TRBJ2-3; 9 nucleotides line up with TRBD2. Germline V CDR1 and CDR2: SGHRS, YFSETQ. V trimming: 5 bases; J trimming: 1 base; junction bases outside the gene matches: 5. This CDR3 spans 15 amino acids. CDR3 DNA sequence: TGCGCCAGCAGTTTCCAGCGGGGGGGCACAGATACGCAGTATTTT. Amino acid sequence: CASSFQRGGTDTQYF.

This clonotype was picked up a small number of times. The chain links TRBV12-3 or TRBV12-4 to TRBJ2-5; 7 bases match TRBD1. The CDR3 contains 13 residues. Germline trimming cut 7 bases from V and 5 bases from J; bases unmatched to any gene: 7. In DNA, the CDR3 is TGTGCCAGCACCAAAAACAGGGGCGAGACCCAGTACTTC. Amino acid sequence: CASTKNRGETQYF.

This clonotype appeared many times. The rearrangement joins TRBV3-1 to TRBJ1-3; D gene ambiguous. CDR3 length: 13 residues. Germline V gene lookup returns CDR1 LGHDT and CDR2 YNNKEL (reference sequence). Trimming removed 7 bases from V and 4 bases from J, with 11 bases in between. The DNA for the CDR3 is TGTGCCAGCACCATCACGACGGGAAACACCATATATTTT. It yields the protein CASTITTGNTIYF.

This clonotype was seen repeatedly, ten times or more. This chain joins TRBV12-3 or TRBV12-4 and TRBJ2-1, with D possibly TRBD1 on 5 matching bases. Trimming stripped 6 bases from V and 7 bases from J, with 16 bases between. There are 14 residues in the CDR3. The CDR3 region is CASRDTRTLNEQFF. The CDR3 DNA follows: TGTGCCAGCAGGGACACACGAACCCTAAATGAGCAGTTCTTC.

This clonotype was counted a few times. The V gene is TRBV7-9, the J gene TRBJ2-7; perhaps D is TRBD1 or TRBD2 (6 bases each). From germline, CDR1 is SEHNR and CDR2 FQNEAQ (reference sequence). Between the trimmed V and J ends, which lost 5 bases and 0 bases, there was a span of 20 bases. The CDR3 runs to 17 residues. The CDR3 region has the DNA TGTGCCAGCAGCCCATTCCAAGGGGGGTGGAGCTCCTACGAGCAGTACTTC. Translating gives CASSPFQGGWSSYEQYF.

This clonotype was recorded at least ten times. The V and J genes are TRBV20-1 and TRBJ2-1, with D perhaps TRBD2 (6 bases). The CDR3 is made up of 14 amino acids. The V end was cut by 5 bases, the J end by 4 bases, with 15 bases between. CDR1 is DFQATT, CDR2 SNEGSKA, per germline (reference sequence). DNA for the CDR3: TGCAGTGCTGCGACTAGTCCCCTTTACAATGAGCAGTTCTTC. This sequence encodes CSAATSPLYNEQFF.

This chain joins TRBV5-5 and TRBJ2-7, with TRBD2 as a possible D gene (6 bases). CDR3 size: 18 residues. V was cut by 5 bases and J by 2 bases, with 26 bases left in between. Germline-derived CDR1 and CDR2 are SGHKS and YYEKEE (reference sequence). In DNA form, the CDR3 reads TGTGCCAGCAGGGGACTCAACCTTGTAGGGAGTATCCCCTACGAGCAGTACGTC. Translating gives CASRGLNLVGSIPYEQYV.

This clonotype was detected only a few times. The rearrangement links TRBV20-1 to TRBJ2-2, with 7 bases fitting TRBD1. This CDR3 has 15 amino acids. Germline V CDR1 and CDR2: DFQATT, SNEGSKA (reference sequence). V gave up 3 bases and J gave up 4 bases; unmatched junction bases: 8. The CDR3 DNA reads TGCAGTGCTAGTGGGCGACAGGGTGCCACCGGGGAGCTGTTTTTT. This codes for CSASGRQGATGELFF.

This clonotype was found a few times. This chain joins TRBV12-3 or TRBV12-4 and TRBJ1-5; 10 bases map to TRBD1. V dropped 5 bases and J dropped 7; count of bases not matched to a gene: 8. The CDR3 has 15 residues. Written as DNA, the CDR3 is TGTGCCAGCAGTCCGAGGACAGGGGGGTTGCAGCCCCAGCATTTT. This sequence encodes CASSPRTGGLQPQHF.